Presented here are 14 T cell receptor beta chains from one specimen sequenced in a study of blood T cell repertoires in COVID-19. This table comes from immunoSEQ multiplex PCR, and its TCRdb copy is limited to in-frame clones, with some not included. Of about 160,000 clones listed, 87% were seen once; the top ten hold around 4%. Material for sequencing was peripheral blood. These receptors were collected from an older woman who had recovered from COVID-19.

This clone showed up just a few times. V is TRBV5-1 and J is TRBJ2-4; D is possibly TRBD2 (6 bases). From germline, CDR1 is SGHRS and CDR2 YFSETQ. The CDR3 spans 15 residues. Trimming left V 7 bases short and J 0 bases short, with 14 bases between. Here the CDR3 DNA reads TGCGCCAGCTCCGAGCCGGGGGTAGCCAAAAACATTCAGTACTTC. Translation: CASSEPGVAKNIQYF.

This clone was observed a handful of times. The rearrangement uses TRBV4-1 and TRBJ2-7; tentatively, D is TRBD1 (7 bases). Germline values: CDR1 MGHRA, CDR2 YSYEKL. This CDR3 has 14 amino acids. The V gene lost 4 bases and the J gene lost 5 bases, with 15 bases spanning the gap. The CDR3 spells CASSLPSGGNEQYF. Written as DNA, the CDR3 is TGCGCCAGCAGCCTTCCCTCAGGGGGGAACGAGCAGTACTTC.

V is TRBV7-9 and J is TRBJ1-4; TRBD1 aligns across 7 bases. CDR3 length: 16 amino acids. Germline CDR1 reads SEHNR; CDR2 reads FQNEAQ (reference sequence). Trimming at V came to 4 bases and at J to 4 bases, leaving 9 bases not matched to a gene. CDR3 loop: CASSSSRDRLNEKLFF. The CDR3, as DNA: TGTGCCAGCAGCTCAAGCCGGGACAGACTTAATGAAAAACTGTTTTTT.

This clone was seen only once. The chain has TRBV2 and TRBJ2-5; 8 nucleotides line up with TRBD2. Germline V gene sequence: CDR1 SNHLY, CDR2 FYNNEI. CDR3 length: 14 residues. The trim removed 5 bases at V and 5 bases at J, leaving 7 bases unmatched. CDR3 coding DNA: TGTGCCAGCAGTACTTGGACTAGCCCTGAGACCCAGTACTTC. Its protein is CASSTWTSPETQYF.

The chain links TRBV5-5 to TRBJ1-5, with 8 positions matching TRBD1. Per the germline V gene, CDR1 is SGHKS and CDR2 is YYEKEE (reference sequence). The CDR3 is made up of 18 amino acids. Losses at the gene ends were 0 bases for V and 3 bases for J; bases not matched to a gene: 11. The CDR3, as DNA: TGTGCCAGCAGCTTGGGGGCCACGGACAGGGTTCCCAATCAGCCCCAGCATTTT. Protein: CASSLGATDRVPNQPQHF.

The J gene is TRBJ2-2, the V gene TRBV10-3; perhaps TRBD2 as D (6 bases). CDR1 ENHRY and CDR2 SYGVKD come from the germline V gene. Trimming pared 4 bases from V and 7 bases from J, leaving 10 bases between. This CDR3 has 13 residues. CDR3 DNA: TGTGCCATCAGTGTGGAGGGTATCGGGGAGCTGTTTTTT. It is translated as CAISVEGIGELFF.

The chain is built from TRBV5-1 and TRBJ2-3; 12 nucleotides agree with TRBD2. The germline V gene encodes CDR1 SGHRS and CDR2 YFSETQ. This CDR3 is built from 18 residues. Losses at the gene ends were 0 bases for V and 5 bases for J; bases not matched to a gene: 10. DNA of the CDR3: TGCGCCAGCAGCTTGGCCCTTCTACTAGCGGGGGGTCAAGATACGCAGTATTTT. Translated, it gives CASSLALLLAGGQDTQYF.

V and J are TRBV3-1 (or the pseudogene TRBV3-2) and TRBJ2-2; 7 bases agree with TRBD2. V shed 2 bases, J shed 6 bases, and the junction held 9 bases outside the gene matches. This CDR3 region has 16 residues. Germline loops: CDR1 LGHDT, CDR2 YNNKEL (reference sequence). The CDR3 DNA sequence: TGTGCCAGCAGCCAACACATGCTAGCGGTAGCCGGGGAGCTGTTTTTT. Amino acid sequence: CASSQHMLAVAGELFF.

CDR3 coding DNA: TGTGCCAGCGATTCAACGGGGAAGACAGATACGCAGTATTTT. Its translation: CASDSTGKTDTQYF. V and J are TRBV28 and TRBJ2-3; maybe TRBD2 (5 bases). V lost 8 bases, J lost 3 bases, and 15 bases lay in between. Germline V lookup: CDR1 MDHEN, CDR2 SYDVKM. This CDR3 has 14 residues.

V and J are TRBV28 and TRBJ1-1; 7 bases are shared with TRBD1. The junction had 4 bases not matched to a gene; V was cut back by 6 bases and J by 3 bases. Germline CDR1 reads MDHEN; CDR2 reads SYDVKM. This CDR3 comprises 13 residues. CDR3 in amino acids: CASRIRGYTEAFF. The CDR3 nucleotides are TGTGCCAGCAGAATCAGGGGGTACACTGAAGCTTTCTTT.

This chain uses TRBV7-9 with TRBJ2-5; D remains ambiguous. This CDR3 comprises 14 residues. CDR1 and CDR2 from the germline V gene are SEHNR and FQNEAQ (reference sequence). V lost 1 base to trimming and J lost 7 bases, with 13 bases between them. CDR3 residues: CASSLDRRGLTQYF. In DNA, the CDR3 is TGTGCCAGCAGCTTAGATCGGCGCGGCCTGACCCAGTACTTC.

The chain recombines TRBV5-5 with TRBJ2-1; 7 bases fit TRBD2. CDR1 is SGHKS, CDR2 YYEKEE, per germline (reference sequence). The J segment lost 4 bases and the V segment lost 2 bases, leaving 6 bases of the junction unmatched. The CDR3 sequence is 15 residues long. CDR3 nucleotides: TGTGCCAGCAGCTTAGGGCTAGCGGTATACAATGAGCAGTTCTTC. The encoded protein is CASSLGLAVYNEQFF.

This chain links TRBV4-1 with TRBJ2-7; 9 nucleotides match TRBD2. CDR3 size: 16 residues. Germline V CDR1 and CDR2: MGHRA, YSYEKL. V was clipped by 1 base and J by 3 bases; unmatched bases: 7. The CDR3 sequence is CASSQVSSGTFYEQYF. CDR3 coding DNA: TGCGCCAGCAGCCAAGTTTCTAGCGGGACCTTCTACGAGCAGTACTTC.

The chain is built from TRBV24-1 and TRBJ1-2, with 7 bases lining up with TRBD1. CDR1 and CDR2 from the germline V gene are KGHDR and SFDVKD. Germline trimming cut 3 bases from V and 8 bases from J; bases unmatched to any gene: 8. The CDR3 length is 14 residues. The chain's CDR3 is CATSDMTGIVGYTF. The CDR3, as DNA: TGTGCCACCAGTGATATGACAGGGATTGTAGGCTACACCTTC.